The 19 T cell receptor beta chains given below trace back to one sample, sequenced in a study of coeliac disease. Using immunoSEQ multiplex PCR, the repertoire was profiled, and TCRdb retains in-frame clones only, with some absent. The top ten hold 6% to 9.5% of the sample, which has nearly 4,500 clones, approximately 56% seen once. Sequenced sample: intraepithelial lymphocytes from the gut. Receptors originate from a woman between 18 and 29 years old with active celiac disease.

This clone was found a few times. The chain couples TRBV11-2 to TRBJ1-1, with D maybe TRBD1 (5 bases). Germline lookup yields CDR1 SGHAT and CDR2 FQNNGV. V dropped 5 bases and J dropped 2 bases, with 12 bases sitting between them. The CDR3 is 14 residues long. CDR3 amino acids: CASSVHRRNTEAFF. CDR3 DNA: TGTGCCAGCAGCGTCCACAGGAGAAACACTGAAGCTTTCTTT.

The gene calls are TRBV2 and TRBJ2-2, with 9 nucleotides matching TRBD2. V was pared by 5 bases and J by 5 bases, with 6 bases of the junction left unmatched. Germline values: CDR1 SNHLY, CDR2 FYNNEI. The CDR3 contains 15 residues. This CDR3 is CASSPGGLATGELFF. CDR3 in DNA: TGTGCCAGCAGTCCTGGGGGACTAGCAACCGGGGAGCTGTTTTTT. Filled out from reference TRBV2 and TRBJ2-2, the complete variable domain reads EPEVTQTPSHQVTQMGQEVILRCVPISNHLYFYWYRQILGQKVEFLVSFYNNEISEKSEIFDDQFSVERPDGSNFTLKIRSTKLEDSAMYFCASSPGGLATGELFFGEGSRLTVL.

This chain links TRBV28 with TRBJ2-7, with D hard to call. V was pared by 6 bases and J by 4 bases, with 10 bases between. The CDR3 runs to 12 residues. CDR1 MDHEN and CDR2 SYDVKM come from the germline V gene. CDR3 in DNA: TGTGCCAGCAGACACACACAGTACGAGCAGTACTTC. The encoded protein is CASRHTQYEQYF. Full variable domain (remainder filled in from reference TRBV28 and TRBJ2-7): DVKVTQSSRYLVKRTGEKVFLECVQDMDHENMFWYRQDPGLGLRLIYFSYDVKMKEKGDIPEGYSVSREKKERFSLILESASTNQTSMYLCASRHTQYEQYFGPGTRLTVT.

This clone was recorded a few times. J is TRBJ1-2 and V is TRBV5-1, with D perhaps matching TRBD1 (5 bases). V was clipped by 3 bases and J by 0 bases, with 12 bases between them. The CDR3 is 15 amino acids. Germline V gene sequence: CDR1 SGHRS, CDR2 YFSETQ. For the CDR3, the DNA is TGCGCCAGCAGCTCGTCCTGGACATCTAACTATGGCTACACCTTC. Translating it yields CASSSSWTSNYGYTF.

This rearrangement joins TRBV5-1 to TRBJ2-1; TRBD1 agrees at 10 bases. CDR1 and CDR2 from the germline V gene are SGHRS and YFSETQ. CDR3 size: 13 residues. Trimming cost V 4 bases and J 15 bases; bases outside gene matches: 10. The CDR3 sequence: CASSGGPGQGLFF. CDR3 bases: TGCGCCAGCAGCGGGGGACCGGGACAGGGGCTGTTCTTC.

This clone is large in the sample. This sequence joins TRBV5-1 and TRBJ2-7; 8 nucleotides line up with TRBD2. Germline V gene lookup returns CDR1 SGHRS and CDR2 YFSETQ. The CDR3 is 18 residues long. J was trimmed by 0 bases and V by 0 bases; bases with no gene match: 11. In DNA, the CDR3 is TGCGCCAGCAGCTTGGTCGGACTAGCCAGCTCCATCTCCTACGAGCAGTACTTC. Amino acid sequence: CASSLVGLASSISYEQYF.

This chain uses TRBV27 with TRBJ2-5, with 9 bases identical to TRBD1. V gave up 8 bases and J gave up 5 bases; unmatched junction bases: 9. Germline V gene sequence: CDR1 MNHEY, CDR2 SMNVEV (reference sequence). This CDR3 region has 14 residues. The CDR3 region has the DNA TGTGCCAGCGGCTTACAGGGGGCAGAGGAGACCCAGTACTTC. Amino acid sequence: CASGLQGAEETQYF.

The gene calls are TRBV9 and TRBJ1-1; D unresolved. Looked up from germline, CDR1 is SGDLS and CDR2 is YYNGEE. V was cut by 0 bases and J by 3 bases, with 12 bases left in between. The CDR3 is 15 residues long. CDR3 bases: TGTGCCAGCAGCGTAGCGGCAGGAGGGCACACTGAAGCTTTCTTT. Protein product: CASSVAAGGHTEAFF.

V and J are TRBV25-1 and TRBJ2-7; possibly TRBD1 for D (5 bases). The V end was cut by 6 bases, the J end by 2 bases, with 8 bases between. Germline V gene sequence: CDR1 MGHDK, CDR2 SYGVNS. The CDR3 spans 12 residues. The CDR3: CASSTGTYEQYF. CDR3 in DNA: TGTGCCAGCAGCACAGGTACCTACGAGCAGTACTTC.

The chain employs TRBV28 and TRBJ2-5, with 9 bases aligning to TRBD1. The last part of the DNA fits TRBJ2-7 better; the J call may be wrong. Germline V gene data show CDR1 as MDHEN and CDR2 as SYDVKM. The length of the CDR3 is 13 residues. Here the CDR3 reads CASSFTGQGEQYF. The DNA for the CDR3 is TGTGCCAGCAGTTTTACGGGACAGGGCGAGCAGTACTTC.

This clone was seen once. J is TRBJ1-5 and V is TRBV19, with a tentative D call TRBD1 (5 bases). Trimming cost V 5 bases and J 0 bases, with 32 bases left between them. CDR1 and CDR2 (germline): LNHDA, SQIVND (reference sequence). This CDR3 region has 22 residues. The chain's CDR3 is CASSPRDLHGTTTTFSNQPQHF. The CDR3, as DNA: TGTGCCAGTAGTCCCCGGGACTTGCATGGAACAACCACCACTTTTAGCAATCAGCCCCAGCATTTT.

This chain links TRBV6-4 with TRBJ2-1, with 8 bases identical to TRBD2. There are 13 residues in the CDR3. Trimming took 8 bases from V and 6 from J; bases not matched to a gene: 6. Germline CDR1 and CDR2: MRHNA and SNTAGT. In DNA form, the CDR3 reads TGTGCCAGCGGCCGGGAGGGGAGCAATGAGCAGTTCTTC. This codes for CASGREGSNEQFF.

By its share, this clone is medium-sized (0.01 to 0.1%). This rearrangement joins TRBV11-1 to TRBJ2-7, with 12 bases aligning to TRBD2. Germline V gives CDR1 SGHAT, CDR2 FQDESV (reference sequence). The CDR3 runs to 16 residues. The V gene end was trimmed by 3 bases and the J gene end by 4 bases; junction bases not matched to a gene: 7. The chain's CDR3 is CASSFQTSGSVYEQYF. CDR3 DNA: TGTGCCAGCAGCTTCCAGACTAGCGGGAGTGTGTACGAGCAGTACTTC.

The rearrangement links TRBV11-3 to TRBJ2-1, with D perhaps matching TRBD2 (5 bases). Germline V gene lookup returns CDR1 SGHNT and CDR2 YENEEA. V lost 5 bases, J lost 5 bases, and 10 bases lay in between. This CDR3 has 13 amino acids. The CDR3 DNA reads TGTGCCAGCAGCATGTACGGGGACAATGAGCAGTTCTTC. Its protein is CASSMYGDNEQFF.

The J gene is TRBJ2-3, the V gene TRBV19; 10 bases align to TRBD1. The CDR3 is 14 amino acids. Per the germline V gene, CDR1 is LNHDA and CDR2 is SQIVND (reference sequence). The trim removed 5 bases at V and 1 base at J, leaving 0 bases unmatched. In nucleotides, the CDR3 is TGTGCCAGTAGTGACAGGGGGCGCACAGATACGCAGTATTTT. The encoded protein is CASSDRGRTDTQYF.

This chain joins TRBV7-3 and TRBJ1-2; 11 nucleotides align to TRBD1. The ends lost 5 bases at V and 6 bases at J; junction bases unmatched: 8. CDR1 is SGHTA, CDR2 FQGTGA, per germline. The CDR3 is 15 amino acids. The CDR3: CASSPRGQGADGYTF. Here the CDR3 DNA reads TGTGCCAGCAGCCCCCGAGGACAGGGGGCGGATGGCTACACCTTC. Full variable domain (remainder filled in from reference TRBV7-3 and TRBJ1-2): GAGVSQTPSNKVTEKGKYVELRCDPISGHTALYWYRQSLGQGPEFLIYFQGTGAADDSGLPNDRFFAVRPEGSVSTLKIQRTERGDSAVYLCASSPRGQGADGYTFGSGTRLTVV.

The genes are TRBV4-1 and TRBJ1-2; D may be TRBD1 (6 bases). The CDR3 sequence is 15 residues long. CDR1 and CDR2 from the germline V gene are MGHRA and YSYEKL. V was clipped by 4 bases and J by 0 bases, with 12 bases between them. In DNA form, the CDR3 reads TGCGCCAGCAGCCCAGGGGACGGATCTAACTATGGCTACACCTTC. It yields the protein CASSPGDGSNYGYTF.

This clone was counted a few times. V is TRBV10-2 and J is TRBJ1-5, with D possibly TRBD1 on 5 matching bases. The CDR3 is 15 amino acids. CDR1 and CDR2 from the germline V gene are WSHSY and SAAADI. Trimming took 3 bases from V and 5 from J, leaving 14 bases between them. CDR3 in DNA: TGCGCCAGCAGTGACCCCCCGTGGGGGGATCAGCCCCAGCATTTT. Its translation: CASSDPPWGDQPQHF.

In nucleotides, the CDR3 is TGTGCCAGCAGTTTAGGGACAGGGGGTAGCAATCAGCCCCAGCATTTT. This encodes CASSLGTGGSNQPQHF. The chain couples TRBV27 to TRBJ1-5; 11 bases line up with TRBD1. CDR1 and CDR2 from the germline V gene are MNHEY and SMNVEV (reference sequence). The CDR3 is 16 residues long. After removal of 2 bases from V and 0 bases from J, the junction contained 0 bases not matched to a gene.